This is a list of T cell receptor beta chains from one sample in a study of tissue T cells after allogeneic stem cell transplantation. TCRdb's copy holds only in-frame clones and misses some; the assay was immunoSEQ multiplex PCR. The sample includes 42,000 or so clones, just under 95% seen only once; the top ten take 3.5% to 4%. Source: blood, taken before transplantation. The receptors derive from a woman aged 35 to 70 who later had graft-versus-host disease after an allogeneic stem cell transplant. CDR3s include the opening cysteine and the closing phenylalanine or tryptophan. The D gene is left open where the match is weak. The size field is filled for only some rows; it gives once, few, many or a size class.

TRBV7-8	-	TRBJ2-2	TRBD2	CASSSLGTRGAGELFF	TGTGCCAGCAGCTCCCTCGGGACTAGAGGGGCCGGGGAGCTGTTTTTT
TRBV27	once	TRBJ2-7	-	CASSSGWDEQYF	TGTGCCAGCAGTTCAGGATGGGACGAGCAGTACTTC
TRBV7-2	once	TRBJ2-3	TRBD2	CASSFLLAGVGFSTDTQYF	TGTGCCAGCAGCTTTCTACTAGCGGGAGTCGGATTTAGCACAGATACGCAGTATTTT
TRBV18	-	TRBJ2-7	TRBD2	CASSPGRLAGEYEQYF	TGTGCCAGCTCACCGGGTCGACTAGCGGGGGAGTACGAGCAGTACTTC
TRBV5-1	-	TRBJ1-2	TRBD1	CASSVDRESYGYTF	TGCGCCAGCAGCGTCGACAGGGAGAGCTATGGCTACACCTTC
TRBV3-1/TRBV3-2	-	TRBJ1-3	-	CASSLLGSGNTIYF	TGTGCCAGCAGCCTACTAGGCTCTGGAAACACCATATATTTT
TRBV5-6	-	TRBJ1-5	-	CASSSSGNQPQHF	TGTGCCAGCAGTTCCAGCGGCAATCAGCCCCAGCATTTT
TRBV28	-	TRBJ2-5	-	CASSSRWGQETQYF	TGTGCCAGCAGTTCGCGTTGGGGGCAAGAGACCCAGTACTTC
TRBV7-9	few	TRBJ1-1	-	CASSRGEGLDTEAFF	TGTGCCAGCAGCCGGGGGGAGGGACTGGACACTGAAGCTTTCTTT
TRBV27	-	TRBJ2-3	-	CASSRLSGDADTQYF	TGTGCCAGCAGCCGCCTTTCGGGGGATGCAGATACGCAGTATTTT
TRBV27	-	TRBJ2-3	-	CASTPPGGRTDTQYF	TGTGCCAGCACCCCCCCCGGGGGACGCACAGATACGCAGTATTTT
TRBV18	-	TRBJ2-2	-	CASSPPNGNTGELFF	TGTGCCAGCTCACCACCGAATGGGAACACCGGGGAGCTGTTTTTT
TRBV7-9	once	TRBJ2-3	-	CASSLAGADTQYF	TGTGCCAGCAGCTTAGCGGGAGCAGATACGCAGTATTTT
TRBV7-2	-	TRBJ1-3	TRBD1	CASSSTGRGPGNTIYF	TGTGCCAGCAGCTCGACGGGCAGGGGGCCGGGAAACACCATATATTTT
TRBV6-2/TRBV6-3	-	TRBJ1-5	-	CASSYTGNQPQHF	TGTGCCAGCAGTTACACGGGAAATCAGCCCCAGCATTTT
TRBV5-1	-	TRBJ2-1	TRBD2	CASSFSGGTNEQFF	TGCGCCAGCAGCTTCAGCGGGGGGACTAATGAGCAGTTCTTC
TRBV5-1	-	TRBJ2-2	-	CASSLDFGSTGGELFF	TGCGCCAGCAGCTTGGATTTTGGGAGCACGGGCGGGGAGCTGTTTTTT
TRBV5-4	-	TRBJ1-4	TRBD1	CASSLGAGTGNEKLFF	TGTGCCAGCAGCTTGGGGGCCGGGACAGGGAATGAAAAACTGTTTTTT
TRBV6-5	-	TRBJ1-2	TRBD1	CASSQGQAPNYGYTF	TGTGCCAGCAGCCAGGGACAGGCTCCTAACTATGGCTACACCTTC
TRBV28	-	TRBJ2-1	TRBD2	CASRLLAGAHNEQFF	TGTGCCAGCAGACTCTTAGCGGGGGCCCACAATGAGCAGTTCTTC
TRBV18	-	TRBJ1-2	TRBD1	CASSPRGGSNYGYTF	TGTGCCAGCTCACCGAGAGGGGGCTCTAACTATGGCTACACCTTC
TRBV4-2	-	TRBJ1-5	-	CASSQVAGSNGAQHF	TGTGCCAGCAGCCAAGTGGCGGGATCTAATGGGGCCCAGCATTTT
TRBV30	-	TRBJ2-3	-	CAWSYGDTQYF	TGTGCCTGGAGTTATGGGGACACGCAGTATTTT
TRBV7-9	-	TRBJ1-5	-	CAGHGPGNPPLFNQPQHF	TGTGCCGGACACGGGCCAGGCAATCCCCCCCTCTTCAATCAGCCCCAGCATTTT
TRBV7-2	-	TRBJ2-7	-	CASSSRTSYEQYF	TGTGCCAGCAGCTCCAGGACCTCCTACGAGCAGTACTTC
TRBV3-1/TRBV3-2	-	TRBJ2-7	TRBD2	CASSQLAGAVYNEQYF	TGTGCCAGCAGCCAATTGGCGGGAGCTGTTTATAACGAGCAGTACTTC
TRBV28	once	TRBJ2-1	-	CVSSGGPYNEQFF	TGTGTCAGCAGTGGCGGACCATACAATGAGCAGTTCTTC
TRBV28	-	TRBJ2-5	TRBD2	CASRGAGAGGKETQYF	TGTGCCAGCAGGGGGGCGGGAGCGGGAGGGAAAGAGACCCAGTACTTC
TRBV5-8	-	TRBJ2-7	-	CASSFLSPSTGEQYF	TGTGCCAGCAGCTTTTTGTCTCCATCGACAGGCGAGCAGTACTTC
TRBV6-4	once	TRBJ2-3	TRBD2	CASSALAGSTDTQYF	TGTGCCAGCAGTGCACTAGCGGGGAGCACAGATACGCAGTATTTT
TRBV7-2	once	TRBJ2-5	-	CASSLAGVQETQYF	TGTGCCAGCAGCTTAGCGGGGGTTCAAGAGACCCAGTACTTC
TRBV25-1	-	TRBJ2-5	TRBD2	CASSVRLAGRGWETQYF	TGTGCCAGCAGTGTTCGACTAGCGGGGAGAGGCTGGGAGACCCAGTACTTC
TRBV7-3	-	TRBJ2-2	TRBD1	CASSSDGQGAGELFF	TGTGCCAGCAGCTCAGACGGACAGGGTGCCGGGGAGCTGTTTTTT
TRBV18	-	TRBJ2-3	-	CASSTRSDTQYF	TGTGCCAGCTCAACACGTTCAGATACGCAGTATTTT
TRBV19	-	TRBJ1-2	TRBD1	CASSKGGQANGYTF	TGTGCCAGTAGTAAAGGAGGACAGGCGAATGGCTACACCTTC
TRBV7-6	-	TRBJ1-3	-	CASSAPRAAYTVDSGNTIYF	TGTGCCAGCAGTGCTCCCAGGGCGGCTTATACCGTTGACTCTGGAAACACCATATATTTT
TRBV19	-	TRBJ1-3	-	CASSRDRGSGNTIYF	TGTGCCAGTAGCAGGGACCGAGGCTCTGGAAACACCATATATTTT